This T cell receptor (beta chain) came from a study of cytomegalovirus exposure and HLA in healthy donors. Study conclusions and caveats: About 150 TCR beta chains were listed as cytomegalovirus-associated.

In the PCR, 60 Vbeta and 13 Jbeta primers were used. Assay used: immunoSEQ multiplex PCR; TCRdb lists only in-frame clones, some missing. The sample yields 200,000 to 250,000 clones, approximately 82% seen once. After removal of 1 base from V and 4 bases from J, the junction contained 5 bases not matched to a gene. The CDR3 has 15 residues. Germline CDR1 and CDR2: SGDLS and YYNGEE. This clone was counted between two and nine times. Its antigen is currently unknown. Sample: PBMCs. This chain joins TRBV9 and TRBJ1-2, with 9 nucleotides matching TRBD1. This TCR derives from a woman aged 35 to 49 in good health and CMV-seronegative. The CDR3 spells CASSVMGQGFYGYTF. CDR3 nucleotide sequence: TGTGCCAGCAGCGTAATGGGACAGGGCTTCTATGGCTACACCTTC.